The T cell receptor beta chain described here comes from a study of B cell selection in AIRE deficiency. Study results and limitations: Around 30% of healthy-shared Treg TCRbeta sequences appeared in patient Tconv cells. Shared Treg sequences were biased toward short CDR3s with few non-templated nucleotide insertions.

Regulatory T cells were sorted as CD4+CD25hiCD127low/negative. Germline V gene sequence: CDR1 LGHNA, CDR2 YSLEER. The CDR3 is made up of 20 amino acids. V lost 0 bases and J lost 6; bases outside the gene matches: 19. The protocol was immunoSEQ multiplex PCR, while the TCRdb copy is restricted to in-frame clones and leaves out a portion. The sample has about 21,000 clones, 85% to 95% seen once; the top ten hold 2%. A word on this clone: Its antigen remains unknown.

The sequence was obtained from a human donor with AIRE deficiency. The chain uses TRBV4-3 and TRBJ2-3, with 9 bases fitting TRBD2. Source material: Tregs sorted from PBMCs. CDR3 protein: CASSQDRVVAGESWGDTQYF. The CDR3, as DNA: TGCGCCAGCAGCCAAGATAGGGTGGTAGCGGGAGAATCATGGGGGGATACGCAGTATTTT.